The TCR beta chain described here comes from a study of CD8 T cells in Susac syndrome. Background on the study: Among the sequenced Susac syndrome patients, over five had active disease while roughly eight were in remission.

FACS enriched CD8+ TEMRA cells, while bulk CD8+ and CD4+ were negatively isolated. The authors reverse transcribed roughly 0.5 to 1 ug RNA with random hexamers. TCRdb called the immunoSEQ multiplex PCR reads again in MiXCR, with one record for every CDR3 protein. The sample contains 55,000 to 75,000 distinct CDR3 sequences, 85% to 95% of which appear only once. The receptor was isolated from a human donor with Susac syndrome. The sample comprised CD4+ T cells from PBMCs.

The CDR3 DNA reads as TGTGCCAGCAGCTTCGACAGGGGCGGCTCCTATGGTGGCTACACCTTC. Its protein product is CASSFDRGGSYGGYTF. The rearrangement uses TRBV7-2 and TRBJ1-2, with TRBD1 matching 8 bases. The CDR3 is 16 amino acids. In germline, CDR1 is SGHTA, CDR2 FQGNSA. The junction had 13 bases not matched to a gene; V was cut back by 3 bases and J by 7 bases.